Presented here are 21 T cell receptor beta chains from one specimen sequenced in a study of cytomegalovirus exposure and HLA in healthy donors. PCR employed 60 Vbeta and 13 Jbeta primers. Sequencing used immunoSEQ multiplex PCR; TCRdb keeps in-frame clones, though not all of them. This sample has approximately 130,000 clones, with 55% to 75% found just once. The sequencing input was PBMCs. These receptors were collected from a human donor in good health.

As for this clone: The same CDR3 arises from other DNA sequences in this sample as well. In nucleotides, the CDR3 is TGTGCCAGCAGCTTAGATGCCTTGACAGGTATCCTTAGCACAGATACGCAGTATTTT. Its protein product is CASSLDALTGILSTDTQYF. The chain employs TRBV11-1 and TRBJ2-3, with a tentative D call TRBD1 (6 bases). The CDR3 spans 19 residues. CDR1 and CDR2 from the germline V gene are SGHAT and FQDESV (reference sequence). V lost 1 base and J 0 bases, leaving 20 bases between the germline ends.

In the case of this clone: At one end the junction does not follow the germline gene, possibly because of a read error. The chain carries TRBV7-9 and TRBJ2-6, with D maybe TRBD1 (5 bases). Per germline, CDR1 SEHNR and CDR2 FQNEAQ (reference sequence). The CDR3 sequence is 16 residues long. The CDR3, as DNA: TGTTCCAGCAGCCCGACAGCCCCCTCTGGGGCCAACGTCCTGACTTTC. Protein sequence: CSSSPTAPSGANVLTF. The full variable domain, completed using reference TRBV7-9 and TRBJ2-6, is DTGVSQNPRHKITKRGQNVTFRCDPISEHNRLYWYRQTLGQGPEFLTYFQNEAQLEKSRLLSDRFSAERPKGSFSTLEIQRTEQGDSAMYLCSSSPTAPSGANVLTFGAGSRLTVL.

This chain connects TRBV13 to TRBJ2-1, with 13 bases matching TRBD2. The V segment lost 2 bases and the J segment 2 bases; nucleotides outside the gene matches: 6. This CDR3 contains 18 residues. The germline gives CDR1 PRHDT, CDR2 FYEKMQ (reference sequence). In DNA form, the CDR3 reads TGTGCCAGCAGCTTACGCCCGGGGACTAGCGGGGCCTACAATGAGCAGTTCTTC. This gives the protein CASSLRPGTSGAYNEQFF.

The chain joins TRBV9 to TRBJ2-1, with 14 bases matching TRBD2. The CDR3 sequence is 19 residues long. Germline trimming cut 3 bases from V and 9 bases from J; bases unmatched to any gene: 17. Germline-derived CDR1 and CDR2 are SGDLS and YYNGEE. CDR3 sequence (DNA): TGTGCCAGCAGCGGCTGGGACTTCTCAGGACTAGCGGGAGGCGGTGAGCAGTTCTTC. Amino acid sequence: CASSGWDFSGLAGGGEQFF.

The chain uses TRBV7-9 and TRBJ1-3; 11 nucleotides align to TRBD1. This CDR3 has 17 residues. Germline V gene data show CDR1 as SEHNR and CDR2 as FQNEAQ (reference sequence). J gave up 2 bases and V 5 bases, and 8 bases lay outside the gene matches. As DNA, the CDR3 is TGTGCCAGCAGCGATCTGGGACAGGGGGGCCCTGGAAACACCATATATTTT. This translates into CASSDLGQGGPGNTIYF.

The chain joins TRBV6-5 to TRBJ1-4; 7 nucleotides agree with TRBD1. CDR3 length: 15 residues. The trim removed 5 bases at V and 1 base at J, leaving 4 bases unmatched. Germline V lookup: CDR1 MNHEY, CDR2 SVGAGI. The CDR3 DNA reads TGTGCCAGCAGTCGACAGGGCGGAACTAATGAAAAACTGTTTTTT. Its translation is CASSRQGGTNEKLFF.

The chain recombines TRBV9 with TRBJ2-1; TRBD2 matches 10 bases. Germline CDR1 reads SGDLS; CDR2 reads YYNGEE. The CDR3 is 16 amino acids. The V segment lost 4 bases and the J segment 8 bases; nucleotides outside the gene matches: 12. CDR3 bases: TGTGCCAGCAGCCTTCGGTGGGGACTAGCGTCGCATGAGCAGTTCTTC. Its translation: CASSLRWGLASHEQFF. Full variable domain (remainder filled in from reference TRBV9 and TRBJ2-1): DSGVTQTPKHLITATGQRVTLRCSPRSGDLSVYWYQQSLDQGLQFLIQYYNGEERAKGNILERFSAQQFPDLHSELNLSSLELGDSALYFCASSLRWGLASHEQFFGPGTRLTVL.

In this sample, this clone turned up a few times. The gene calls are TRBV7-2 and TRBJ2-1, with 10 bases that match TRBD2. Germline V gives CDR1 SGHTA, CDR2 FQGNSA. V lost 1 base and J lost 2; bases outside the gene matches: 8. CDR3 length: 18 amino acids. CDR3 sequence reads: CASSLVGGAGGPYNEQFF. In DNA form, the CDR3 reads TGTGCCAGCAGCTTAGTCGGTGGAGCGGGAGGGCCCTACAATGAGCAGTTCTTC. The full variable domain, completed using reference TRBV7-2 and TRBJ2-1, is GAGVSQSPSNKVTEKGKDVELRCDPISGHTALYWYRQSLGQGLEFLIYFQGNSAPDKSGLPSDRFSAERTGGSVSTLTIQRTQQEDSAVYLCASSLVGGAGGPYNEQFFGPGTRLTVL.

The chain uses TRBV10-3 and TRBJ1-2; weak D call: TRBD1 (6 bases). This CDR3 is built from 14 residues. Deletions cut 3 bases from V and 6 bases from J, with 14 bases between. Germline-derived CDR1 and CDR2 are ENHRY and SYGVKD. CDR3 bases: TGTGCCATCAGTGATGAGGGGGTAAGGGATGGCTACACCTTC. It encodes CAISDEGVRDGYTF.

This clone was seen once. The V call is TRBV11-2, the J call TRBJ1-5; D remains unclear. V lost 5 bases to trimming and J lost 7 bases, with 12 bases between them. The CDR3 sequence is 13 residues long. Looked up from germline, CDR1 is SGHAT and CDR2 is FQNNGV. CDR3 in DNA: TGTGCCAGCAGCAAAACGCCCCAGCAGCCCCAGCATTTT. Translation gives CASSKTPQQPQHF.

The CDR3 coding sequence is TGTGCCTGGAGTGGTGCGAGAGGGCCAACAGCGGGAGGGGAAAAACTGTTTTTT. Amino acids: CAWSGARGPTAGGEKLFF. The chain is built from TRBV30 and TRBJ1-4; D unclear. This CDR3 comprises 18 residues. Germline CDR1 reads GTSNPN; CDR2 reads SVGIG (reference sequence). V was clipped by 1 base and J by 8 bases, with 26 bases between them.

This clone was counted only a few times. This sequence joins TRBV19 and TRBJ1-2; no clear D gene. Germline CDR1 is LNHDA and CDR2 is SQIVND (reference sequence). This CDR3 has 13 residues. Trimming took off 6 bases at V and 0 bases at J, with 8 bases between the two ends. For the CDR3, the DNA is TGTGCCAGTAGGTTCATAGCTAACTATGGCTACACCTTC. Translating it yields CASRFIANYGYTF.

This chain uses TRBV19 with TRBJ1-5; D not certain. CDR1 is LNHDA and CDR2 is SQIVND in the germline V gene (reference sequence). V was cut by 3 bases and J by 6 bases, with 15 bases left in between. The CDR3 length is 15 residues. The CDR3 nucleotides are TGTGCCAGTAGTATCGAGGGCATTATGCTTCAGCCCCAGCATTTT. Residues: CASSIEGIMLQPQHF.

The chain has TRBV6-1 and TRBJ2-5; 12 bases map to TRBD2. The CDR3 is made up of 15 amino acids. Losses at the gene ends were 4 bases for V and 4 bases for J; bases not matched to a gene: 4. Germline-derived CDR1 and CDR2 are MNHNS and SASEGT. The CDR3 DNA sequence: TGTGCCAGCAGTGCAGGACTAGCGGGACGAGAGACCCAGTACTTC. As protein: CASSAGLAGRETQYF.

This chain connects TRBV27 to TRBJ2-7, with unresolved D. CDR3 length: 10 amino acids. CDR1 is MNHEY, CDR2 SMNVEV, per germline (reference sequence). V was trimmed by 3 bases and J by 11 bases, leaving 8 bases between them. The CDR3 bases are TGTGCCAGCAGTTTGGCCCCCAAGTACTTC. This gives the protein CASSLAPKYF.

V gene TRBV19 combines with J gene TRBJ1-5, with TRBD1 identical over 9 bases. The ends lost 5 bases at V and 1 base at J; junction bases unmatched: 3. CDR3 length: 15 amino acids. Per germline, CDR1 LNHDA and CDR2 SQIVND (reference sequence). The CDR3 protein is CASSSQGASNQPQHF. The CDR3 DNA reads as TGTGCCAGTAGTTCACAGGGGGCGAGCAATCAGCCCCAGCATTTT.

The chain uses TRBV11-3 and TRBJ2-3; 13 nucleotides agree with TRBD2. The V segment lost 5 bases and the J segment 0 bases; nucleotides outside the gene matches: 11. This CDR3 is built from 19 residues. CDR1 is SGHNT and CDR2 is YENEEA in the germline V gene. CDR3 in DNA: TGTGCCAGCAGCCTAAGGACTAGCGGGGGTGCTACTAGCACAGATACGCAGTATTTT. Protein product: CASSLRTSGGATSTDTQYF.

J is TRBJ2-2 and V is TRBV2; a possible D gene is TRBD2 (5 bases). The CDR3 sequence is 15 residues long. V was trimmed by 6 bases and J by 2 bases, leaving 13 bases between them. CDR1 SNHLY and CDR2 FYNNEI come from the germline V gene. CDR3 in amino acids: CASRLQRLNTGELFF. CDR3 coding DNA: TGTGCCAGCAGGCTGCAGCGGCTTAACACCGGGGAGCTGTTTTTT.

This clone was counted a few times. V usage is TRBV4-1 and J usage is TRBJ2-1, with 9 bases aligning to TRBD2. CDR3 size: 17 residues. Germline V gives CDR1 MGHRA, CDR2 YSYEKL. Unmatched junction bases numbered 6, after V lost 0 bases and J lost 3 bases. The CDR3 loop reads CASSQDLEREVYNEQFF. In DNA form, the CDR3 reads TGCGCCAGCAGCCAAGATCTCGAGCGGGAGGTCTACAATGAGCAGTTCTTC.

In this sample, this clone turned up once. The chain uses TRBV7-2 and TRBJ1-1; D is undetermined. Germline V gene sequence: CDR1 SGHTA, CDR2 FQGNSA. V was trimmed by 5 bases and J by 2 bases, leaving 9 bases between them. This CDR3 has 13 residues. The CDR3 bases are TGTGCCAGCAGCCAGTCATTTAACACTGAAGCTTTCTTT. Protein: CASSQSFNTEAFF.

This clone was picked up one time. The chain is built from TRBV27 and TRBJ2-1; 13 bases match TRBD2. The V and J ends lost 5 bases and 1 base, in that order; junction bases with no gene match: 8. Germline assignment: CDR1 MNHEY and CDR2 SMNVEV (reference sequence). This CDR3 is 18 amino acids long. CDR3 DNA: TGTGCCAGCAGTATGGGACTAGCGGGAATCAAGTCCTACAATGAGCAGTTCTTC. The encoded protein is CASSMGLAGIKSYNEQFF.